This T cell receptor beta chain appears in the sequencing data of a study of blood T cell repertoires in COVID-19. Study information: Samples came from the United States, Italy and Spain, spanning acute and convalescent COVID-19. PBMCs, B-cell-depleted T cells, or T cells provided the cDNA or gDNA that made up the material.

In the original workflow: Researchers report that nucleated cell counts were estimated from reference gene primer amplification. Repertoires were generated with immunoSEQ multiplex PCR, while TCRdb's copy carries only in-frame clones and drops some. V, J and clone size are taken as reported in that table, and D and trimming were inferred from the DNA itself. The sample comprises under 200,000 clones, approximately 84% of which are singletons, and almost 5% rests with the top ten. The CDR3 is 17 residues long. The germline V gene has CDR1 SGHDT and CDR2 YYEEEE. Unmatched junction bases numbered 7, after V lost 0 bases and J lost 0 bases.

The sample taken for sequencing was peripheral blood. The chain has TRBV5-6 and TRBJ1-2; TRBD1 aligns across 8 bases. This clonotype was sampled from a woman of 80 years or more with acute or convalescent COVID-19. CDR3 in amino acids: CASSLGDRRLTNYGYTF. CDR3 DNA sequence: TGTGCCAGCAGCTTGGGGGACAGGAGACTCACTAACTATGGCTACACCTTC.